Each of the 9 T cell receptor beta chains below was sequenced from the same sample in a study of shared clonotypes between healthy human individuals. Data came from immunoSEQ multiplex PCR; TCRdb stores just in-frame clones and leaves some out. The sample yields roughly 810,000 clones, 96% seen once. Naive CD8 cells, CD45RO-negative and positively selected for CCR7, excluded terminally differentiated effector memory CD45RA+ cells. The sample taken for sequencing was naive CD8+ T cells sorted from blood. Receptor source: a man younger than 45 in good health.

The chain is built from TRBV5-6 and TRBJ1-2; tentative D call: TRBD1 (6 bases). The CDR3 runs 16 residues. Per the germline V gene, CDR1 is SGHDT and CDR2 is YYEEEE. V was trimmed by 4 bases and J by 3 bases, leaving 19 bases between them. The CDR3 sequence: CASSPRLGGLHYGYTF. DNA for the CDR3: TGTGCCAGCAGCCCACGGTTGGGGGGCTTACACTATGGCTACACCTTC.

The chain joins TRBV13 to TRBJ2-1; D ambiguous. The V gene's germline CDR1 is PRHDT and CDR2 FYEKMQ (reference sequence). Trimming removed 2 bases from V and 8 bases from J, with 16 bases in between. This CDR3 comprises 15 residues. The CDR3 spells CASSLLGDFGDEQFF. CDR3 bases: TGTGCCAGCAGCTTACTCGGCGACTTCGGCGATGAGCAGTTCTTC.

The CDR3 region has the DNA TGTGCCAGCAGCTCTATCATCATTTCGTTCGGTGGCTACACCTTC. It is translated as CASSSIIISFGGYTF. V is TRBV7-9 and J is TRBJ1-2; no clear D. V lost 4 bases and J 7 bases, leaving 19 bases between the germline ends. Germline assignment: CDR1 SEHNR and CDR2 FQNEAQ (reference sequence). The CDR3 runs to 15 residues.

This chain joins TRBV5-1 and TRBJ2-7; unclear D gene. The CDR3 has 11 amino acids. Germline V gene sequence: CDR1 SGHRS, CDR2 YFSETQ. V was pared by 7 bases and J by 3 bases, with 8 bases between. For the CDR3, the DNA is TGCGCCAGCGGGAACTACTACGAGCAGTACTTC. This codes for CASGNYYEQYF.

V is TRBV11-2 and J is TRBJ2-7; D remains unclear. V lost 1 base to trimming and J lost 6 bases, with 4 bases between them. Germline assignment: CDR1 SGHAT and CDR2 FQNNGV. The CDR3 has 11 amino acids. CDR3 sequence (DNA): TGTGCCAGCAGCTTAGGTCCCGAGCAGTACTTC. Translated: CASSLGPEQYF.

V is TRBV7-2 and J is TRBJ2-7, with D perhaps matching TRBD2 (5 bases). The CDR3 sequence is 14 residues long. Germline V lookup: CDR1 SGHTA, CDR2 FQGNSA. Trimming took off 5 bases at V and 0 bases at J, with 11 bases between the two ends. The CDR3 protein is CASSGGTLSYEQYF. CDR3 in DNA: TGTGCCAGCAGCGGAGGTACCCTCTCCTACGAGCAGTACTTC.

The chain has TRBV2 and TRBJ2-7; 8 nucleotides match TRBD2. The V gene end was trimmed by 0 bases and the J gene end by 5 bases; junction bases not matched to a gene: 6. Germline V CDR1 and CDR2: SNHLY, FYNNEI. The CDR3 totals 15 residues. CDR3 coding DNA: TGTGCCAGCAGTGAAGCACCCAGCGGGAGCGACGAGCAGTACTTC. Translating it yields CASSEAPSGSDEQYF.

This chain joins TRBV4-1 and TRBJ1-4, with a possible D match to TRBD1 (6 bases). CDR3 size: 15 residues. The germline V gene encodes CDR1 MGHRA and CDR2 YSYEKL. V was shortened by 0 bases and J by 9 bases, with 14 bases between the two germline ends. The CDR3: CASSQDSGAIKKLFF. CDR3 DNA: TGCGCCAGCAGCCAAGATTCAGGGGCAATCAAAAAACTGTTTTTT.

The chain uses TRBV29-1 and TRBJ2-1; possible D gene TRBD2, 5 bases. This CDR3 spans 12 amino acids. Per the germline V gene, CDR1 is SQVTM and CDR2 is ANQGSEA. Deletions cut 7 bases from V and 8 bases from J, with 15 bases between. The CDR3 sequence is CSAAEGGYEQFF. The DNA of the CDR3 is TGCAGCGCCGCCGAGGGTGGCTATGAGCAGTTCTTC.